The 3 T cell receptor beta chains reported below all come from one sample, sequenced in a study of blood T cell repertoires in COVID-19. Sequencing used immunoSEQ multiplex PCR; TCRdb keeps in-frame clones, though not all of them. Among some 250,000 clones listed, about 83% were seen once. Sequenced input: peripheral blood. Receptors originate from a man younger than 45 who had recovered from COVID-19.

This clone has a count of ten or more. The rearrangement links TRBV5-8 to TRBJ1-2; 9 nucleotides agree with TRBD1. The CDR3 runs to 16 residues. Per the germline V gene, CDR1 is SGHTS and CDR2 is YDEGEE. Unmatched junction bases numbered 11, after V lost 3 bases and J lost 5 bases. The CDR3 bases are TGTGCCAGCAGCTCCTTCGGGACAGGGTCGTTGTATGGCTACACCTTC. It is translated as CASSSFGTGSLYGYTF.

In this sample, this clone turned up a few times. This chain uses TRBV7-9 with TRBJ1-1; D might be TRBD1 (6 bases). V was trimmed by 2 bases and J by 4 bases, leaving 8 bases between them. The V gene's germline CDR1 is SEHNR and CDR2 FQNEAQ (reference sequence). CDR3 length equals 13 residues. CDR3 DNA: TGTGCCAGCAGCTTAACACAGGGCACTGAAGCTTTCTTT. Residues: CASSLTQGTEAFF. Supplemented by reference TRBV7-9 and TRBJ1-1, the full variable domain reads DTGVSQNPRHKITKRGQNVTFRCDPISEHNRLYWYRQTLGQGPEFLTYFQNEAQLEKSRLLSDRFSAERPKGSFSTLEIQRTEQGDSAMYLCASSLTQGTEAFFGQGTRLTVV.

This clone occurred a few times. J is TRBJ2-5 and V is TRBV11-2; 8 positions agree with TRBD2. Per the germline V gene, CDR1 is SGHAT and CDR2 is FQNNGV. The trim removed 1 base at V and 6 bases at J, leaving 16 bases unmatched. There are 18 residues in the CDR3. The chain's CDR3 is CASSLAFSGGGPPQTQYF. The DNA for the CDR3 is TGTGCCAGCAGCTTAGCATTTAGCGGCGGGGGGCCACCGCAGACCCAGTACTTC.